The 10 T cell receptor beta chains presented below share a single source sample, sequenced in a study of shared clonotypes between healthy human individuals. Repertoires were generated with immunoSEQ multiplex PCR, while TCRdb's copy carries only in-frame clones and drops some. The sample holds a few million clones, over 90% seen once. The sequencing sample was made of naive CD4+ T cells from PBMCs. The subset denotes: CD45RA+ positively selected. The receptors stem from a man younger than 30 in good health. Some clones in this sample may be carry-over from other donors' samples.

This clone has only one observation. The same CDR3 is also encoded by other DNA sequences in this sample. The chain uses TRBV29-1 and TRBJ2-5, with 8 bases matching TRBD2. The ends lost 2 bases at V and 5 bases at J; junction bases unmatched: 4. Germline loops: CDR1 SQVTM, CDR2 ANQGSEA. CDR3 length: 13 amino acids. The CDR3 reads CSVEKSGGETQYF. CDR3 bases: TGCAGCGTTGAAAAGTCGGGGGGGGAGACCCAGTACTTC.

This clone was counted once. V and J are TRBV6-1 and TRBJ1-5; unclear D gene. CDR1 and CDR2 from the germline V gene are MNHNS and SASEGT. The V gene lost 2 bases and the J gene lost 5 bases, with 10 bases spanning the gap. The CDR3 totals 14 residues. The CDR3 sequence is CASSESLNYQPQHF. CDR3 coding DNA: TGTGCCAGCAGTGAATCACTGAACTATCAGCCCCAGCATTTT.

J is TRBJ2-3 and V is TRBV7-9; D gene uncertain. Germline-derived CDR1 and CDR2 are SEHNR and FQNEAQ (reference sequence). The CDR3 contains 14 residues. V lost 5 bases, J lost 2 bases, and 11 bases lay in between. CDR3 bases: TGTGCCAGCAGCCCAAGGCGGAACACAGATACGCAGTATTTT. It yields the protein CASSPRRNTDTQYF.

The rearrangement joins TRBV27 to TRBJ2-7; 16 nucleotides line up with TRBD2. The CDR3 contains 17 residues. The germline V gene encodes CDR1 MNHEY and CDR2 SMNVEV (reference sequence). Trimming removed 6 bases from V and 5 bases from J; junction bases left unmatched: 10. The CDR3 DNA follows: TGTGCCAGCAGGAAGCCGGGACTAGCGGGAGGGCCCCACGAGCAGTACTTC. This codes for CASRKPGLAGGPHEQYF.

The J gene is TRBJ2-7, the V gene TRBV13; maybe TRBD2 (6 bases). V was cut by 5 bases and J by 7 bases, with 15 bases left in between. This CDR3 is 13 amino acids long. Germline V gene data show CDR1 as PRHDT and CDR2 as FYEKMQ (reference sequence). The CDR3 DNA follows: TGTGCCAGCAGCCGAACCCGCCGGGGGGAGCAGTACTTC. It translates to CASSRTRRGEQYF.

This clone has more than one count but fewer than ten. The same CDR3 can be traced to other DNA sequences in this sample. The chain combines TRBV2 with TRBJ2-7; D could derive from TRBD1 or TRBD2 (5 bases each). The length of the CDR3 is 12 residues. V lost 6 bases, J lost 1 base, and 7 bases lay in between. The V gene's germline CDR1 is SNHLY and CDR2 FYNNEI. CDR3 loop: CASRGDSYEQYF. Written as DNA, the CDR3 is TGTGCCAGCAGGGGGGATTCCTACGAGCAGTACTTC.

J is TRBJ2-7 and V is TRBV7-9; 11 bases fit TRBD2. Germline-derived CDR1 and CDR2 are SEHNR and FQNEAQ (reference sequence). V dropped 4 bases and J dropped 7; count of bases not matched to a gene: 12. The CDR3 loop spans 16 amino acids. The CDR3 spells CASSYSGRALRGEQYF. CDR3 coding DNA: TGTGCCAGCAGCTATAGCGGGAGGGCGCTCCGGGGGGAGCAGTACTTC. The variable domain in full, completed from reference TRBV7-9 and TRBJ2-7, reads DTGVSQNPRHKITKRGQNVTFRCDPISEHNRLYWYRQTLGQGPEFLTYFQNEAQLEKSRLLSDRFSAERPKGSFSTLEIQRTEQGDSAMYLCASSYSGRALRGEQYFGPGTRLTVT.

The CDR3: CASGGARAGSQETQYF. The DNA of the CDR3 is TGTGCCAGCGGGGGAGCGAGAGCGGGATCTCAAGAGACCCAGTACTTC. The V call is TRBV25-1, the J call TRBJ2-5, with TRBD2 identical over 7 bases. The germline V gene encodes CDR1 MGHDK and CDR2 SYGVNS. The junction had 14 bases not matched to a gene; V was cut back by 8 bases and J by 2 bases. This CDR3 comprises 16 residues.

V and J are TRBV18 and TRBJ2-7; D ambiguous. From germline, CDR1 is KGHSH and CDR2 LQKENI. CDR3 length: 13 amino acids. V dropped 2 bases and J dropped 6 bases, with 11 bases sitting between them. The CDR3 DNA follows: TGTGCCAGCTCACCAGGAGATGATCGCGAGCAGTACTTC. It yields the protein CASSPGDDREQYF.

V gene TRBV4-2 combines with J gene TRBJ1-1; no definite D call. Germline V gene data show CDR1 as LGHNA and CDR2 as YNFKEQ. The CDR3 runs 14 residues. The V gene lost 1 base and the J gene lost 1 base, with 7 bases spanning the gap. CDR3 sequence: CASSQGPANTEAFF. The CDR3 DNA reads TGTGCCAGCAGCCAAGGACCTGCGAACACTGAAGCTTTCTTT.